This TCR beta chain was captured by sequencing in a study of T cells in Graves' hyperthyroidism and ophthalmopathy. Study information: Peripheral blood was taken when the disease was first diagnosed, before any treatment began. Study-wide results and limits: Stable hyperthyroidism was told apart from ophthalmopathy by a model built on 13 V-J features.

Any patient presenting with uncontrolled infection, other autoimmune disease, pregnancy or lactation was left out. Researchers took RNA transcripts and amplified the TCR beta CDR3 regions from them. HTBI primers were used for first-round RT-PCR of the TCR CDR3. Each CDR3 protein is one row after TCRdb ran MiXCR on the multiplex PCR reads. The sample has 490,000 or so distinct CDR3 sequences, roughly 15% seen once; the top ten hold over 25%. This clonotype came up many times. Its specificity is not known. At one of its ends the junction is not consistent with the germline gene, which may arise from a read error. The CDR3 is 15 amino acids. Germline-derived CDR1 and CDR2 are SNHLY and FYNNEI.

Material for sequencing was blood. This clonotype was obtained from a woman in her twenties or thirties with Graves' ophthalmopathy. This chain joins TRBV2 and TRBJ2-3; the D call may be TRBD1 or TRBD2 (5 bases each). CDR3 protein: CASRVQRGATGTQYF. The CDR3 region has the DNA TGTGCCAGCAGGGTACAACGGGGAGCCACAGGTACGCAGTATTTT.